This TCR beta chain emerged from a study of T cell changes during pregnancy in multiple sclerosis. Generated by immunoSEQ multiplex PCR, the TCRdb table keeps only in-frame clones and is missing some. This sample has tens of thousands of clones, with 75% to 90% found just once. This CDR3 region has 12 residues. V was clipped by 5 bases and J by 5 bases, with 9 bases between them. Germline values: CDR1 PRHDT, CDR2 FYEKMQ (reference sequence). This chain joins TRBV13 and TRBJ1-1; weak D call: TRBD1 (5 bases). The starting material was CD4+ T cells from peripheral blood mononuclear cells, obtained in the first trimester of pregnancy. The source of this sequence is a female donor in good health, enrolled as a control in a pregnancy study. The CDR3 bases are TGTGCCAGCAGCCCCCGGGGGACTGAAGCTTTCTTT. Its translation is CASSPRGTEAFF.